The present entry profiles one T cell receptor (beta chain) with its context. Its antigen remains unidentified. Assay: immunoSEQ multiplex PCR; the TCRdb copy retains only in-frame clones and omits some. The sample has 140,000 to 150,000 clones; roughly 92% are singletons. The sample comes from a study of T cell responses to AZD1222 COVID-19 vaccine. About the study: Pooled samples include second doses given at about 4 or 12 weeks. Findings of the study overall: White British donors predominated, females outnumbered males, and clonal diversity was possibly underestimated. It was only after the peak T cell response that any repertoires were sampled.

Germline V CDR1 and CDR2: GTSNPN, SVGIG (reference sequence). The germline V and J ends were trimmed by 8 bases and 4 bases, with 11 bases remaining between them. The CDR3 loop spans 11 amino acids. This clonotype was obtained from an adult in good health. This sample comprised peripheral blood, obtained on day 0 of AZD1222 vaccination. V gene TRBV30 combines with J gene TRBJ1-2; D uncertain. This chain's CDR3 is CAAWPGYGYTF. As DNA, the CDR3 is TGTGCCGCCTGGCCCGGCTATGGCTACACCTTC.